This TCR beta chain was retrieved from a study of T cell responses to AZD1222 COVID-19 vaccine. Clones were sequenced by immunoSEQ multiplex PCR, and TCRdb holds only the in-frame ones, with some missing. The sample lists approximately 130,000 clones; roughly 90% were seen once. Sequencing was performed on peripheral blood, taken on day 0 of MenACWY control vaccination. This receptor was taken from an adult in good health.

This chain's CDR3 is CASSVAPGDTQYF. The CDR3 DNA reads as TGTGCCAGCAGCGTAGCGCCCGGGGATACGCAGTATTTT. The J gene is TRBJ2-3, the V gene TRBV9; no clear D. This CDR3 comprises 13 residues. V shed 0 bases and J shed 6 bases, with 8 bases lying between them. The germline CDR1 and CDR2 sequences are SGDLS and YYNGEE.